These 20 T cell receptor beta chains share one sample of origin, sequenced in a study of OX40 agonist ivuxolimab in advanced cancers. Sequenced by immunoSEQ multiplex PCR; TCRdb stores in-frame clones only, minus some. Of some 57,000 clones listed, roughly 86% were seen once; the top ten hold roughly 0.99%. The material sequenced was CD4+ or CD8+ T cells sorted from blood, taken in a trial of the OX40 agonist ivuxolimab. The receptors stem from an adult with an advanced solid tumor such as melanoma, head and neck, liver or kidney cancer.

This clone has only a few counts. The CDR3, as DNA: TGTGCCAGCAGCCAGCAGACTAGCGGGAGAACAGATACGCAGTATTTT. Translating gives CASSQQTSGRTDTQYF. This chain uses TRBV4-2 with TRBJ2-3; 12 bases map to TRBD2. CDR1 LGHNA and CDR2 YNFKEQ come from the germline V gene. The length of the CDR3 is 16 residues. V shed 3 bases, J shed 3 bases, and the junction held 4 bases outside the gene matches.

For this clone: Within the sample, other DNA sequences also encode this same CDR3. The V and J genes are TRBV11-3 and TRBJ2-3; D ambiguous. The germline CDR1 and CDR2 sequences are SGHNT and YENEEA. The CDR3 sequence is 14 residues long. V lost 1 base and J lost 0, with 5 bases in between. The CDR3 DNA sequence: TGTGCCAGCAGCTTAGGTGGGAGCACAGATACGCAGTATTTT. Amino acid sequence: CASSLGGSTDTQYF.

The CDR3 region is CASSSNDLGQPQHF. CDR3 coding DNA: TGTGCCAGCAGCTCCAACGACCTCGGGCAGCCCCAGCATTTT. The rearrangement links TRBV7-2 to TRBJ1-5; D uncertain. CDR3 size: 14 residues. Germline lookup yields CDR1 SGHTA and CDR2 FQGNSA. V lost 4 bases and J lost 7, with 14 bases in between.

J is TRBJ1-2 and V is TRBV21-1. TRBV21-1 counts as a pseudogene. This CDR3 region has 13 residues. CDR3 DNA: TGTGCCAGCAGCAAAAGGACGGGGAGCGGCTACACCTTC. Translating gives CASSKRTGSGYTF.

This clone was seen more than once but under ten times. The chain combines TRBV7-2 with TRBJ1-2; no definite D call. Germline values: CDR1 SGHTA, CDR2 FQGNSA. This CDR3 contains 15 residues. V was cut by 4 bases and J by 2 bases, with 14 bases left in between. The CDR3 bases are TGTGCCAGCAGCTCACCCGGGTCGGTGAACTATGGCTACACCTTC. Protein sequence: CASSSPGSVNYGYTF.

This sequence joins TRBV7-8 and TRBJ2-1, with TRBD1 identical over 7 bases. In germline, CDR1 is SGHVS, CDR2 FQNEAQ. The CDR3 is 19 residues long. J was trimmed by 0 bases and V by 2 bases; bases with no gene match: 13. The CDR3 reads CASSLYPRGQLYSYNEQFF. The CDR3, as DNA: TGTGCCAGCAGCTTATACCCCCGGGGACAGCTCTACTCCTACAATGAGCAGTTCTTC.

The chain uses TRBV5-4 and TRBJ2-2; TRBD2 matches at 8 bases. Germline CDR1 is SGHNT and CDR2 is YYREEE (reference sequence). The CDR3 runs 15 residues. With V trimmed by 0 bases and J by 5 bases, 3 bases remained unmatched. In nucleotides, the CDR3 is TGTGCCAGCAGCTTGGAGAGCGGGAGAACCGGGGAGCTGTTTTTT. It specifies CASSLESGRTGELFF.

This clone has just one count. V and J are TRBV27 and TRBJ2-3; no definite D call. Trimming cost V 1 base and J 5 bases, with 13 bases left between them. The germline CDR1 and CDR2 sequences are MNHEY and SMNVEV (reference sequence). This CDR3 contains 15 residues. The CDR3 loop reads CASSLYGRNGDTQYF. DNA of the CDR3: TGTGCCAGCAGTTTATACGGAAGAAATGGAGATACGCAGTATTTT.

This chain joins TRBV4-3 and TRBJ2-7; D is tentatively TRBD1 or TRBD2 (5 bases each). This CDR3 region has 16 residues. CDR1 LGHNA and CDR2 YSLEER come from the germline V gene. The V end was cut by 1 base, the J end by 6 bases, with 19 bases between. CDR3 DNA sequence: TGCGCCAGCAGCCAAGGGTTCGGGACCCTCGCAGTCGAGCAGTACTTC. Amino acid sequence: CASSQGFGTLAVEQYF.

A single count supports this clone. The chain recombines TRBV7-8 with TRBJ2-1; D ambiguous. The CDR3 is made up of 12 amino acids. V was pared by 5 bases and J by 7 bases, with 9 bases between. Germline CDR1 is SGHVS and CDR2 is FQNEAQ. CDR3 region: CASSRSGNEQFF. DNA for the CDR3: TGTGCCAGCAGCCGATCCGGGAATGAGCAGTTCTTC.

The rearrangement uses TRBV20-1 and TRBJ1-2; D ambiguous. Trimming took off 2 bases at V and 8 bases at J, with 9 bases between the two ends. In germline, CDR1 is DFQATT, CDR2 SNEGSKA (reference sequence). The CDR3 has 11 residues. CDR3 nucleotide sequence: TGCAGTGCTAGAAAAGCGTTCGGCTACACCTTC. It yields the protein CSARKAFGYTF.

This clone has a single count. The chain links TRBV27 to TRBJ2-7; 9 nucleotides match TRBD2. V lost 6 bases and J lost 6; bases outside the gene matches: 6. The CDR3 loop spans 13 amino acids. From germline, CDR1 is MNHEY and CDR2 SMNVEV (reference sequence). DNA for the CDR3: TGTGCCAGCAGGGGAGGCGGGAGGGTCGAGCAGTACTTC. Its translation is CASRGGGRVEQYF.

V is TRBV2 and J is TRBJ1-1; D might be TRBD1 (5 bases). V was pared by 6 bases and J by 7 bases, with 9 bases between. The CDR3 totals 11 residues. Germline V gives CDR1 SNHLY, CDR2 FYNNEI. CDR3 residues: CASRLQDEAFF. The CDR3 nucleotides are TGTGCCAGCAGGTTACAGGATGAAGCTTTCTTT.

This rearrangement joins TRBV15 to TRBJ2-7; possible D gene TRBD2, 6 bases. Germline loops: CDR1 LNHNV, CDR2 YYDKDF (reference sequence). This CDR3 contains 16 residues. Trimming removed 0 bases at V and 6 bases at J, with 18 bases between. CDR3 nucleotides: TGTGCCACCAGCAGAGATTATACGGGGGATAAGGGCGAGCAGTACTTC. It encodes CATSRDYTGDKGEQYF.

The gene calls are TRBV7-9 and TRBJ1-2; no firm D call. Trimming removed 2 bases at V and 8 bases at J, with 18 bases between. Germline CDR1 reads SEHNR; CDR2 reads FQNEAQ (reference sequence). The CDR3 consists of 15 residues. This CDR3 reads CASSLRRAAGRGYTF. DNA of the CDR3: TGTGCCAGCAGCTTACGGCGAGCCGCCGGAAGGGGCTACACCTTC.

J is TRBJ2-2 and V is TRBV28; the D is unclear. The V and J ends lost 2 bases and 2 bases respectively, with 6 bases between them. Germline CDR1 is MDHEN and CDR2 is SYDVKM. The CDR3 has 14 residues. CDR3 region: CASSLHYNTGELFF. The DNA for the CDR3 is TGTGCCAGCAGTTTACACTACAACACCGGGGAGCTGTTTTTT.

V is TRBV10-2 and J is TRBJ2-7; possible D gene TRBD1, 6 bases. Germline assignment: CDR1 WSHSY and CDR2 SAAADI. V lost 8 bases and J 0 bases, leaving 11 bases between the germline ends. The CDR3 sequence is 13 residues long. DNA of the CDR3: TGCGCCAGCTCATGGGACACCTCCTACGAGCAGTACTTC. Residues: CASSWDTSYEQYF.

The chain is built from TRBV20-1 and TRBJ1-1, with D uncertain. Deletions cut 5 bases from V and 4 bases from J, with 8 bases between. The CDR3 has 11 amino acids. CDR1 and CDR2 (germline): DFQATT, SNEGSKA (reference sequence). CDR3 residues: CSAAPSTEAFF. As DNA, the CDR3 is TGCAGTGCTGCCCCCAGCACTGAAGCTTTCTTT.

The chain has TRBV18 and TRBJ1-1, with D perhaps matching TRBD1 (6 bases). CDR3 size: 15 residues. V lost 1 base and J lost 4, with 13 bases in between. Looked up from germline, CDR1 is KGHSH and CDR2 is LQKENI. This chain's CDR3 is CASSPLRDIGTEAFF. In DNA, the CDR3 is TGTGCCAGCTCACCACTACGGGACATCGGCACTGAAGCTTTCTTT. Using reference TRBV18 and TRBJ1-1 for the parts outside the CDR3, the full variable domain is NAGVMQNPRHLVRRRGQEARLRCSPMKGHSHVYWYRQLPEEGLKFMVYLQKENIIDESGMPKERFSAEFPKEGPSILRIQQVVRGDSAAYFCASSPLRDIGTEAFFGQGTRLTVV.

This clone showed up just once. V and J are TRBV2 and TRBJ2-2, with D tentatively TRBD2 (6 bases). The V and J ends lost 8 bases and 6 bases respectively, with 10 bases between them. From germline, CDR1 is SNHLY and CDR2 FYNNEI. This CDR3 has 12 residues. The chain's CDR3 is CASGGVAGELFF. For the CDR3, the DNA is TGTGCCAGCGGAGGGGTTGCCGGGGAGCTGTTTTTT. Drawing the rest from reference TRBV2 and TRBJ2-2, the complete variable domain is EPEVTQTPSHQVTQMGQEVILRCVPISNHLYFYWYRQILGQKVEFLVSFYNNEISEKSEIFDDQFSVERPDGSNFTLKIRSTKLEDSAMYFCASGGVAGELFFGEGSRLTVL.